The rows below give T cell receptor beta chains drawn from one sample of a study of blood T cell repertoires in COVID-19. Profiling relied on immunoSEQ multiplex PCR, and the TCRdb table lists in-frame clones only, not all of them. The sample carries roughly 200,000 clones, around 85% recorded once. Sequencing was performed on PBMCs or T cells enriched from blood (not recorded which). The receptors shown here come from a man aged 40-49 years who had recovered from COVID-19. Both conserved end residues are part of each CDR3. Each record gives: V gene, clone size, D gene, J gene, CDR3 protein, CDR3 DNA. D genes are given only for firm matches. Clone sizes are given selectively: once, few, many, or a class where the clone is expanded.

>TRBV11-3|NA|TRBD1|TRBJ2-2
CASSPAGTGAFTGELFF
TGTGCCAGCAGCCCAGCCGGGACAGGGGCCTTCACCGGGGAGCTGTTTTTT
>TRBV25-1|NA|TRBD2|TRBJ2-7
CASSEEFGRYEQYF
TGTGCCAGCAGTGAAGAATTCGGGAGGTACGAGCAGTACTTC
>TRBV10-3|NA|NA|TRBJ2-7
CAISDRQGGHEQYF
TGTGCCATCAGTGATAGGCAGGGAGGACACGAGCAGTACTTC
>TRBV19|NA|TRBD1|TRBJ2-2
CASSIGFRGRETGELFF
TGTGCCAGTAGTATAGGGTTCAGGGGGCGCGAGACCGGGGAGCTGTTTTTT
>TRBV6-5|few|NA|TRBJ1-2
CASGGVGAGYTF
TGTGCCAGCGGAGGGGTGGGTGCTGGCTACACCTTC
>TRBV12-3/TRBV12-4|once|NA|TRBJ1-4
CASRKDSNEKLFF
TGTGCCAGCAGGAAGGACAGTAATGAAAAACTGTTTTTT
>TRBV9|NA|TRBD2|TRBJ2-3
CASSPGLAGESLTDTQYF
TGTGCCAGCAGCCCCGGACTAGCGGGAGAGTCCCTCACAGATACGCAGTATTTT
>TRBV11-2|few|TRBD2|TRBJ2-7
CASSLIAGVGADYEQYF
TGTGCCAGCAGCTTAATAGCGGGGGTAGGGGCAGACTACGAGCAGTACTTC
>TRBV6-5|NA|NA|TRBJ1-3
CASSYSDSGNTIYF
TGTGCCAGCAGTTACTCGGACAGCGGAAACACCATATATTTT
>TRBV19|NA|NA|TRBJ1-5
CASSWTVTHTSNQPQHF
TGTGCCAGTAGTTGGACAGTCACCCATACTAGCAATCAGCCCCAGCATTTT
>TRBV9|NA|NA|TRBJ1-3
CASSKSGWRRTSSGNTIYF
TGTGCCAGCAGCAAAAGCGGGTGGCGTAGGACCTCCTCTGGAAACACCATATATTTT
>TRBV24-1|NA|NA|TRBJ1-5
CATSDSGRGSGSNQPQHF
TGTGCCACCAGTGATTCCGGCCGGGGGTCGGGAAGCAATCAGCCCCAGCATTTT
>TRBV5-8|NA|NA|TRBJ1-4
CASRRANEKLFF
TGTGCCAGCCGGAGGGCGAATGAAAAACTGTTTTTT
>TRBV7-9|NA|NA|TRBJ1-4
CASSAPRAANEKLFF
TGTGCCAGCAGCGCCCCGAGGGCGGCTAATGAAAAACTGTTTTTT
>TRBV28|NA|NA|TRBJ2-3
CASGTGTGTYF
TGTGCCAGCGGGACCGGGACTGGGACGTATTTT
>TRBV7-8|NA|NA|TRBJ2-5
CASSLDLVAAETQYF
TGTGCCAGCAGCTTAGACCTCGTCGCCGCGGAGACCCAGTACTTC
>TRBV6-1|many|NA|TRBJ2-4
CASSEATGDMNIQYF
TGTGCCAGCAGTGAAGCGACGGGGGATATGAACATTCAGTACTTC
>TRBV3-1/TRBV3-2|NA|NA|TRBJ2-3
CASMPAGTSTDTQYF
TGTGCCAGCATGCCAGCGGGTACTAGCACAGATACGCAGTATTTT
>TRBV6-1|NA|NA|TRBJ1-5
CASSEGSWGSGYQPQHF
TGTGCCAGCAGTGAAGGGTCTTGGGGAAGCGGTTATCAGCCCCAGCATTTT
>TRBV6-5|few|TRBD1|TRBJ1-5
CASRMDRSNQPQHF
TGTGCCAGCAGGATGGACAGGAGCAATCAGCCCCAGCATTTT
>TRBV6-5|NA|TRBD2|TRBJ2-5
CASSSREGGETQYF
TGTGCCAGCAGTTCCCGGGAGGGGGGAGAGACCCAGTACTTC
>TRBV27|NA|TRBD1|TRBJ1-2
CASGQGVSNYGYTF
TGTGCCAGCGGACAGGGTGTATCCAACTATGGCTACACCTTC
>TRBV29-1|NA|NA|TRBJ1-1
CSVVKNTEAFF
TGCAGCGTTGTAAAGAACACTGAAGCTTTCTTT
>TRBV14|few|NA|TRBJ1-2
CASSQQGTNYGYTF
TGTGCCAGCAGCCAACAGGGAACTAACTATGGCTACACCTTC
>TRBV6-5|NA|TRBD1|TRBJ2-7
CASSSPGPGGSEQYF
TGTGCCAGCAGTTCTCCCGGGCCAGGGGGCAGTGAGCAGTACTTC
>TRBV9|NA|NA|TRBJ1-3
CASSLSGGRTGNTIYF
TGTGCCAGCAGCCTATCAGGAGGCAGGACTGGAAACACCATATATTTT
>TRBV7-2|NA|NA|TRBJ2-7
CASSERGRDSRSEQYF
TGTGCCAGCAGCGAAAGAGGTCGGGACTCTCGCAGCGAGCAGTACTTC
>TRBV4-2|NA|TRBD1|TRBJ2-3
CASSQERRDRHADTQYF
TGTGCCAGCAGCCAAGAACGCCGGGACAGACACGCAGATACGCAGTATTTT
>TRBV5-1|NA|NA|TRBJ2-3
CASSIGRGTDTQYF
TGCGCCAGCAGCATCGGACGGGGGACAGATACGCAGTATTTT
>TRBV18|NA|NA|TRBJ2-7
CASRADPDSYEQYF
TGTGCCAGCCGAGCGGACCCAGACTCCTACGAGCAGTACTTC
>TRBV2|NA|NA|TRBJ2-3
CASTLNRLTDTQYF
TGTGCCAGCACCCTGAATCGACTCACAGATACGCAGTATTTT
>TRBV28|NA|TRBD1|TRBJ1-6
CATEDRVASPLHF
TGTGCCACAGAGGACAGGGTCGCTTCACCCCTCCACTTT
>TRBV29-1|once|TRBD2|TRBJ2-1
CSVKLAGGYNEQFF
TGCAGCGTCAAACTAGCGGGAGGGTACAATGAGCAGTTCTTC
>TRBV12-3/TRBV12-4|NA|NA|TRBJ2-7
CASSLRGYEQYF
TGTGCCAGCAGTTTAAGGGGGTACGAGCAGTACTTC
>TRBV30|once|NA|TRBJ1-6
CACEPGGGNSPLHF
TGTGCCTGTGAGCCTGGGGGAGGTAATTCACCCCTCCACTTT
>TRBV7-2|NA|NA|TRBJ1-6
CASSPRGGAVGKNSPLHF
TGTGCCAGCAGCCCCCGCGGTGGGGCAGTAGGAAAGAATTCACCCCTCCACTTT
>TRBV29-1|NA|NA|TRBJ1-4
CSVGEQTRELFF
TGCAGCGTTGGGGAACAGACGAGGGAACTGTTTTTT
>TRBV11-2|once|NA|TRBJ2-7
CASTLGTANYEQYF
TGTGCCAGCACCCTTGGGACTGCCAACTACGAGCAGTACTTC
>TRBV6-4|many|TRBD1|TRBJ2-1
CTRGPHNEQFF
TGTACCAGGGGGCCGCACAATGAGCAGTTCTTC
>TRBV19|NA|NA|TRBJ2-5
CASSIGGRGRMETQYF
TGTGCCAGTAGTATCGGGGGCAGGGGGAGGATGGAGACCCAGTACTTC
>TRBV6-6|NA|NA|TRBJ2-1
CASSYPLTGAYNEQFF
TGTGCCAGCAGTTACCCTTTGACGGGAGCCTACAATGAGCAGTTCTTC
>TRBV7-3|once|TRBD1|TRBJ1-2
CASSLSGTGDGYTF
TGTGCCAGCAGCTTGTCCGGGACAGGGGACGGCTACACCTTC
>TRBV7-2|few|NA|TRBJ2-1
CASSLGGQYYNEQFF
TGTGCCAGCAGCTTAGGAGGGCAGTACTACAATGAGCAGTTCTTC
>TRBV2|NA|TRBD2|TRBJ2-7
CASSDPRTSPVYEQYF
TGTGCCAGCAGTGACCCCCGGACTAGCCCTGTCTACGAGCAGTACTTC
>TRBV29-1|NA|NA|TRBJ1-4
CSARGGPSPDEKLFF
TGCAGCGCCCGGGGTGGCCCCTCGCCGGATGAAAAACTGTTTTTT
>TRBV27|few|NA|TRBJ2-7
CASSLTGHDSSHEQYF
TGTGCCAGCAGTTTAACGGGACACGATTCCTCCCACGAGCAGTACTTC
>TRBV2|NA|TRBD1|TRBJ1-2
CASDGQGLLGYTF
TGTGCCAGCGACGGACAGGGGCTATTAGGCTACACCTTC
>TRBV20-1|NA|NA|TRBJ1-6
CSAYYRESLHF
TGCAGTGCTTACTACAGGGAATCCCTCCACTTT
>TRBV28|NA|NA|TRBJ2-3
CASSLDNRHTDTQYF
TGTGCCAGCAGTTTAGATAACAGGCACACAGATACGCAGTATTTT
>TRBV6-5|NA|NA|TRBJ2-5
CASSYGAPNGIETQYF
TGTGCCAGCAGTTACGGGGCACCGAATGGTATTGAGACCCAGTACTTC
>TRBV29-1|NA|NA|TRBJ1-4
CSVRVGRAAEKLFF
TGCAGCGTTAGGGTTGGGCGGGCGGCTGAAAAACTGTTTTTT
>TRBV28|NA|NA|TRBJ2-1
CASGDRPYNEQFF
TGTGCCAGCGGAGACAGGCCCTACAATGAGCAGTTCTTC
>TRBV19|NA|TRBD2|TRBJ2-3
CASSIDTGGGTDTQYF
TGTGCCAGTAGTATAGATACGGGAGGGGGCACAGATACGCAGTATTTT
>TRBV6-6|NA|NA|TRBJ1-4
CASRARVSNEKLFF
TGTGCCAGCAGAGCCAGGGTATCTAATGAAAAACTGTTTTTT